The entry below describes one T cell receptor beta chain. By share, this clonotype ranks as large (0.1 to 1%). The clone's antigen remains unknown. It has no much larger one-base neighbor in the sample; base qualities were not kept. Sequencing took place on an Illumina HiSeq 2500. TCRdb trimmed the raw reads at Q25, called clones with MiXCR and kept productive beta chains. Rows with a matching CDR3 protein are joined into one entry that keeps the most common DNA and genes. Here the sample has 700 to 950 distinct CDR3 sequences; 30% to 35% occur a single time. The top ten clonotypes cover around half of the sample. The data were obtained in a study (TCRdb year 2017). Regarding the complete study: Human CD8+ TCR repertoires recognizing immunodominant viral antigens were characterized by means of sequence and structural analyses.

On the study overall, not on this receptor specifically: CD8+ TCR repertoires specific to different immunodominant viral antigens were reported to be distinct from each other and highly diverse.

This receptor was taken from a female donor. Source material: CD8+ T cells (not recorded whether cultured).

The CDR3 in this case is CASSIRGGIEQFF. The sequence in DNA is TGTGCCAGTAGTATCCGCGGGGGTATAGAGCAGTTCTTC. The receptor chain draws on TRBV19 and TRBJ2-1, and 7 junctional nucleotides match TRBD2. The germline V gene (reference sequence) supplies CDR1 LNHDA and CDR2 SQIVND. Here V drops 3 bases and J drops 10 bases, and the junction holds 6 bases not matched to any gene. The CDR3 goes from the cysteine to the phenylalanine over 13 residues. Of the read, only the CDR3 DNA is kept; its 39 bases are in frame from base 1.